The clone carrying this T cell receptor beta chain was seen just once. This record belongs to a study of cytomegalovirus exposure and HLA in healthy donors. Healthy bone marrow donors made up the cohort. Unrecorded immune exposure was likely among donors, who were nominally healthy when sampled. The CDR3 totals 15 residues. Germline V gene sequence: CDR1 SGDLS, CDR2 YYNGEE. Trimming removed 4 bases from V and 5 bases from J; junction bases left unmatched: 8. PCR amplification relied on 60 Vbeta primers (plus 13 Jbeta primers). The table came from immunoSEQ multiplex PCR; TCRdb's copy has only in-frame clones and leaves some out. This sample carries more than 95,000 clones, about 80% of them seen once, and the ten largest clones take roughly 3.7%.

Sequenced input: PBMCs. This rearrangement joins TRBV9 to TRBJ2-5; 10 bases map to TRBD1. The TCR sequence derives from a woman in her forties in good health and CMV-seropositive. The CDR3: CASSITGQGLETQYF. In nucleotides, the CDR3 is TGTGCCAGCAGCATAACGGGACAGGGGTTGGAGACCCAGTACTTC.